This TCR beta chain appears in the sequencing data of a study of post-analysis software for immune sequencing data. Study in general: The disease courses covered relapsing-remitting, secondary progressive and progressive-relapsing multiple sclerosis. Study-wide points: Comparison with controls showed significantly lower normalized Chao1 diversity in multiple sclerosis patients. The study found TRBV5-6, TRBV5-1 and TRBV20-1 among a few TRBV segments more frequent in patients than controls.

As to this clonotype: What it recognizes is unknown.

Unique molecular identifiers tagged the TCR beta cDNA libraries. Each sample of roughly 1 to 11 million input T cells yielded around 500,000 cDNA molecules, so each molecule approximated one T cell. Each CDR3 protein gets one entry after TCRdb re-called the PCR reads with MiXCR. Of around 770,000 distinct CDR3 sequences in the sample, more than 45% are singletons; the top ten hold over 4.5%. V lost 1 base and J lost 7, with 13 bases in between. In germline, CDR1 is LGHDT, CDR2 YNNKEL (reference sequence). This CDR3 region has 14 residues. The sequence came from a girl aged 10-17 years with multiple sclerosis. This sequence joins TRBV3-1 and TRBJ1-1, with unresolved D. The specimen sequenced was blood. The CDR3 nucleotides read TGTGCCAGCAGCCAAGGAACGGGGTTCGGTGAAGCTTTCTTT. Its protein is CASSQGTGFGEAFF.